The 13 T cell receptor beta chains in this list originate from one sample, sequenced in a study of early T cells in non-severe SARS-CoV-2 infection. Via MiXCR, TCRdb re-called the 5' RACE reads, giving one row per CDR3 protein. The table has 60,000 to 70,000 distinct CDR3 sequences, approximately 6% seen once. The sequencing used whole blood, collected at baseline. The origin of the receptors is an adult who was a healthcare worker with PCR-confirmed SARS-CoV-2 infection or an uninfected control (not recorded which).

This clonotype was picked up many times. The chain combines TRBV28 with TRBJ2-7; D unresolved. V lost 3 bases and J 6 bases, leaving 9 bases between the germline ends. This CDR3 spans 12 amino acids. Germline lookup yields CDR1 MDHEN and CDR2 SYDVKM. For the CDR3, the DNA is TGTGCCAGCAGTTTTAGGGTCTCCGAGCAGTACTTC. Translated: CASSFRVSEQYF.

At least ten counts were recorded for this clonotype. This sequence joins TRBV11-2 and TRBJ2-7; possibly TRBD2 for D (5 bases). From germline, CDR1 is SGHAT and CDR2 FQNNGV. The CDR3 is 16 residues long. The V and J ends lost 0 bases and 8 bases respectively, with 20 bases between them. Written as DNA, the CDR3 is TGTGCCAGCAGCTTAGAACCTAGGAGGACCCTGAGGCAGCAGTACTTC. The encoded protein is CASSLEPRRTLRQQYF.

Ten or more counts support this clonotype. This sequence joins TRBV28 and TRBJ2-7; TRBD2 is a possible D gene (6 bases). Trimming took off 2 bases at V and 0 bases at J, with 11 bases between the two ends. This CDR3 has 15 residues. Per germline, CDR1 MDHEN and CDR2 SYDVKM. The CDR3 reads CASSLGGLSSYEQYF. CDR3 nucleotide sequence: TGTGCCAGCAGTTTAGGGGGGTTGAGCTCCTACGAGCAGTACTTC.

This rearrangement joins TRBV24-1 to TRBJ2-1, with 7 bases aligning to TRBD2. The CDR3 has 16 residues. With V trimmed by 6 bases and J by 7 bases, 14 bases remained unmatched. The germline CDR1 and CDR2 sequences are KGHDR and SFDVKD. For the CDR3, the DNA is TGTGCCACCAGTATAACCGGGGAGGGCAAACGGAATGAGCAGTTCTTC. It specifies CATSITGEGKRNEQFF.

V usage is TRBV28 and J usage is TRBJ2-5; no reliable D call. V gave up 4 bases and J gave up 5 bases, with 14 bases separating them. This CDR3 is 14 amino acids long. Germline V lookup: CDR1 MDHEN, CDR2 SYDVKM. CDR3 amino acids: CASSSTTLQETQYF. The CDR3 coding sequence is TGTGCCAGCAGTTCCACGACGCTGCAGGAGACCCAGTACTTC.

This clonotype was picked up a small number of times. The chain couples TRBV5-1 to TRBJ2-1, with 7 bases aligning to TRBD2. This CDR3 spans 15 amino acids. Germline loops: CDR1 SGHRS, CDR2 YFSETQ. V shed 1 base, J shed 7 bases, and the junction held 8 bases outside the gene matches. CDR3 nucleotide sequence: TGCGCCAGCAGCTTGTGGCTAGCGGAGATTAATGAGCAGTTCTTC. Amino acids: CASSLWLAEINEQFF.

This clonotype was seen many times. The V and J genes are TRBV20-1 and TRBJ1-5; 7 positions match TRBD1. V lost 3 bases to trimming and J lost 0 bases; unmatched junction nucleotides: 11. The CDR3 has 17 amino acids. CDR1 is DFQATT, CDR2 SNEGSKA, per germline (reference sequence). CDR3 amino acids: CSASPQSDRVSNQPQHF. CDR3 nucleotide sequence: TGCAGTGCTAGTCCTCAATCTGACAGGGTTAGCAATCAGCCCCAGCATTTT.

This chain links TRBV3-1 with TRBJ2-1; D gene ambiguous. The germline V and J ends were trimmed by 0 bases and 9 bases, with 6 bases remaining between them. This CDR3 has 12 residues. CDR1 and CDR2 (germline): LGHDT, YNNKEL (reference sequence). The chain's CDR3 is CASSQDVSEQFF. Here the CDR3 DNA reads TGTGCCAGCAGCCAAGATGTCAGTGAGCAGTTCTTC.

This clonotype was seen repeatedly, ten times or more. This chain links TRBV15 with TRBJ1-2; 9 nucleotides match TRBD1. The CDR3 runs to 14 residues. CDR1 LNHNV and CDR2 YYDKDF come from the germline V gene (reference sequence). Trimming took 1 base from V and 6 from J; bases not matched to a gene: 3. The CDR3 coding sequence is TGTGCCACCAGCAGAGGGACAGGGGTGAATGGCTACACCTTC. Its translation is CATSRGTGVNGYTF.

The sample holds many counts of this clonotype. The CDR3 DNA follows: TGTGCCAGCAGCGTAGTAGGAGGGGCAAGCACCGGGGAGCTGTTTTTT. Protein sequence: CASSVVGGASTGELFF. The chain has TRBV9 and TRBJ2-2; the D gene is possibly TRBD2 (6 bases). The CDR3 is 16 residues long. CDR1 and CDR2 from the germline V gene are SGDLS and YYNGEE. The germline V and J ends were trimmed by 0 bases and 4 bases, with 13 bases remaining between them.

This clonotype has at least ten counts. The rearrangement uses TRBV20-1 and TRBJ2-1; tentatively, D is TRBD1 or TRBD2 (5 bases each). This CDR3 region has 15 residues. Germline CDR1 DFQATT, CDR2 SNEGSKA (reference sequence). The V end was cut by 1 base, the J end by 0 bases, with 10 bases between. The CDR3 sequence is CSARGDDTSYNEQFF. The CDR3 bases are TGCAGTGCTAGAGGGGACGATACCTCCTACAATGAGCAGTTCTTC.

This clonotype was observed at least ten times. This chain joins TRBV29-1 and TRBJ2-3; either TRBD1 or TRBD2 may fit D (5 bases each). Trimming pared 6 bases from V and 5 bases from J, leaving 18 bases between. Germline CDR1 and CDR2: SQVTM and ANQGSEA. CDR3 length equals 14 residues. In DNA, the CDR3 is TGCAGCGTCGCTGTGGGGGACCTGAGAGATACGCAGTATTTT. Its translation is CSVAVGDLRDTQYF.

The V and J genes are TRBV28 and TRBJ1-4; D ambiguous. Germline V gene data show CDR1 as MDHEN and CDR2 as SYDVKM. Trimming left V 4 bases short and J 1 base short, with 7 bases between. There are 14 residues in the CDR3. CDR3 DNA sequence: TGTGCCAGCAGTTCGAGGGTAACTAATGAAAAACTGTTTTTT. Amino acids: CASSSRVTNEKLFF.